This T cell receptor (beta chain) stems from a study of regulatory T cells in long-lasting Graves disease. Overall study context: Graves' disease counted as persistent after over 5 years of antithyroid drugs with positive TSH receptor antibodies. General study results and limits: Peripheral blood, not thyroid tissue, was the sole material studied. Favored gene segments in persistent disease were TRBV28, TRBJ1-2 and TRBJ2-5.

Indicated time point: persistent/refractory GD, antithyroid drugs over 5 years with positive TRAb. RNA from PBMCs was the source of the TCR library. This clonotype was detected many times. Antigen: not known. Arm-PCR of CDR3 regions and iRepertoire HTBI primers were used to build TCR beta libraries. TCRdb analysed the multiplex PCR reads with MiXCR anew, one entry per CDR3 protein. The sample carries about 340,000 distinct CDR3 sequences, 15% to 20% recorded once. Germline V gene lookup returns CDR1 MDHEN and CDR2 SYDVKM. The junction had 11 bases not matched to a gene; V was cut back by 3 bases and J by 0 bases. There are 17 residues in the CDR3.

The sequence came from a female donor with Graves disease. The sequences come from peripheral blood mononuclear cells (PBMCs), collected when the disease was refractory, from a patient treated with antithyroid drugs. The gene calls are TRBV28 and TRBJ2-7; 7 positions agree with TRBD2. The CDR3 DNA is TGTGCCAGCAGTTTCCACCTCGGTACTAGCGACTCCTACGAGCAGTACTTC. It yields the protein CASSFHLGTSDSYEQYF.